Listed below are T cell receptor beta chains from one sample, sequenced in a study of siplizumab effects on memory and regulatory T cells. The table came from immunoSEQ multiplex PCR; TCRdb's copy has only in-frame clones and leaves some out. The sample yields roughly 120,000 clones, roughly 90% seen once. The sequenced material came from CD4+ T cells sorted from blood. The receptors were sampled from a human donor in good health. Both conserved end residues are part of each CDR3. D genes are given only for firm matches. Where a row states a size, it is once, few, many or the class of an expanded clone; other rows omit it.

CDR3 protein: CASARNGHNYGYTF
CDR3 DNA: TGTGCCTCAGCCCGTAATGGCCATAACTATGGCTACACCTTC
D gene: -
V gene: TRBV6-5
J gene: TRBJ1-2
clone size: once

CDR3 protein: CASGQTSGGYNEQFF
CDR3 DNA: TGTGCCAGCGGCCAGACTAGCGGGGGGTACAATGAGCAGTTCTTC
D gene: TRBD2
V gene: TRBV2
J gene: TRBJ2-1
clone size: -

CDR3 protein: CSVDRGVNNEQFF
CDR3 DNA: TGCAGCGTTGACCGAGGCGTGAACAATGAGCAGTTCTTC
D gene: -
V gene: TRBV29-1
J gene: TRBJ2-1
clone size: -

CDR3 protein: CASSPGTGEETQYF
CDR3 DNA: TGTGCCAGCAGCCCCGGGACAGGGGAAGAGACCCAGTACTTC
D gene: TRBD1
V gene: TRBV7-7
J gene: TRBJ2-5
clone size: -

CDR3 protein: CASSHRLFEGEVLDTEAFF
CDR3 DNA: TGTGCCAGCAGCCACCGATTGTTTGAGGGGGAAGTGTTGGACACTGAAGCTTTCTTT
D gene: -
V gene: TRBV7-9
J gene: TRBJ1-1
clone size: -

CDR3 protein: CASSSSSGSQYEQYF
CDR3 DNA: TGTGCCAGCAGCTCCTCTAGCGGGAGTCAGTACGAGCAGTACTTC
D gene: TRBD2
V gene: TRBV7-2
J gene: TRBJ2-7
clone size: -

CDR3 protein: CASNPLGTAQETQYF
CDR3 DNA: TGTGCCAGCAATCCCCTAGGGACAGCTCAAGAGACCCAGTACTTC
D gene: TRBD1
V gene: TRBV6-1
J gene: TRBJ2-5
clone size: -

CDR3 protein: CASSSGTSGAYNEQFF
CDR3 DNA: TGTGCCAGCAGTAGTGGGACTAGCGGGGCCTACAATGAGCAGTTCTTC
D gene: TRBD2
V gene: TRBV6-6
J gene: TRBJ2-1
clone size: -

CDR3 protein: CASSLSLTGNTIYF
CDR3 DNA: TGCGCCAGCAGCTTGTCCCTAACTGGAAACACCATATATTTT
D gene: -
V gene: TRBV5-1
J gene: TRBJ1-3
clone size: -

CDR3 protein: CASSQGGTSGHNEQFF
CDR3 DNA: TGTGCCAGCAGCCAAGGGGGGACTAGCGGACACAATGAGCAGTTCTTC
D gene: TRBD2
V gene: TRBV11-3
J gene: TRBJ2-1
clone size: once

CDR3 protein: CASSLGRSSSTDTQYF
CDR3 DNA: TGTGCCAGCAGCTTAGGGAGGTCTTCTAGCACAGATACGCAGTATTTT
D gene: -
V gene: TRBV7-9
J gene: TRBJ2-3
clone size: -

CDR3 protein: CASSPRTSGVTHETQYF
CDR3 DNA: TGTGCCAGCAGCCCCCGGACTAGCGGGGTAACGCACGAGACCCAGTACTTC
D gene: TRBD2
V gene: TRBV7-2
J gene: TRBJ2-5
clone size: -

CDR3 protein: CASSVGTAYTGELFF
CDR3 DNA: TGTGCCAGCAGCGTAGGGACAGCATACACCGGGGAGCTGTTTTTT
D gene: -
V gene: TRBV9
J gene: TRBJ2-2
clone size: -

CDR3 protein: CACPVDSQETQYF
CDR3 DNA: TGTGCCTGCCCCGTGGACAGCCAAGAGACCCAGTACTTC
D gene: -
V gene: TRBV30
J gene: TRBJ2-5
clone size: -

CDR3 protein: CASSYSLGYTQYF
CDR3 DNA: TGTGCCAGCAGTTACTCGCTCGGCTACACGCAGTATTTT
D gene: -
V gene: TRBV6-5
J gene: TRBJ2-3
clone size: -

CDR3 protein: CASSPSGRPDVLTF
CDR3 DNA: TGTGCCAGCTCACCAAGCGGGAGGCCAGATGTCCTGACTTTC
D gene: TRBD2
V gene: TRBV18
J gene: TRBJ2-6
clone size: -

CDR3 protein: CASRELGLAGVNEQFF
CDR3 DNA: TGCGCCAGCAGGGAGTTAGGACTAGCGGGAGTCAATGAGCAGTTCTTC
D gene: TRBD2
V gene: TRBV5-1
J gene: TRBJ2-1
clone size: -

CDR3 protein: CASSPNPNIQYF
CDR3 DNA: TGTGCCAGCAGCCCGAACCCGAACATTCAGTACTTC
D gene: -
V gene: TRBV11-2
J gene: TRBJ2-4
clone size: -

CDR3 protein: CASSPDRAYEQYF
CDR3 DNA: TGTGCCAGCTCACCCGACAGGGCCTACGAGCAGTACTTC
D gene: TRBD1
V gene: TRBV18
J gene: TRBJ2-7
clone size: -

CDR3 protein: CASSYRDRNYEQYF
CDR3 DNA: TGTGCCAGCAGCTATCGGGACAGGAACTACGAGCAGTACTTC
D gene: TRBD1
V gene: TRBV27
J gene: TRBJ2-7
clone size: -

CDR3 protein: CASSVTGNYNQPQHF
CDR3 DNA: TGTGCCAGCAGTGTTACAGGGAACTACAATCAGCCCCAGCATTTT
D gene: -
V gene: TRBV6-1
J gene: TRBJ1-5
clone size: -

CDR3 protein: CASSPPLRGTLQETQYF
CDR3 DNA: TGTGCCAGCAGCCCGCCCCTGAGGGGGACACTCCAAGAGACCCAGTACTTC
D gene: -
V gene: TRBV7-2
J gene: TRBJ2-5
clone size: -

CDR3 protein: CASSPVPTVNYGYTF
CDR3 DNA: TGTGCCAGCAGCCCCGTACCCACAGTTAACTATGGCTACACCTTC
D gene: -
V gene: TRBV5-5
J gene: TRBJ1-2
clone size: -

CDR3 protein: CASSFGQPRGNQPQHF
CDR3 DNA: TGTGCCAGTAGTTTCGGTCAGCCTAGGGGCAATCAGCCCCAGCATTTT
D gene: -
V gene: TRBV19
J gene: TRBJ1-5
clone size: -

CDR3 protein: CASSPLNTEAFF
CDR3 DNA: TGTGCCAGTAGTCCCCTGAACACTGAAGCTTTCTTT
D gene: -
V gene: TRBV19
J gene: TRBJ1-1
clone size: -

CDR3 protein: CSATPGEKLFF
CDR3 DNA: TGCAGTGCAACCCCGGGTGAAAAACTGTTTTTT
D gene: -
V gene: TRBV20-1
J gene: TRBJ1-4
clone size: -

CDR3 protein: CASSLYGRAFF
CDR3 DNA: TGTGCCAGCAGCTTATATGGTAGGGCTTTCTTT
D gene: -
V gene: TRBV7-2
J gene: TRBJ1-1
clone size: -

CDR3 protein: CASSERVARTTIQNYGYTF
CDR3 DNA: TGCGCCAGCAGTGAGCGGGTGGCCAGGACAACAATACAAAACTATGGCTACACCTTC
D gene: -
V gene: TRBV10-1
J gene: TRBJ1-2
clone size: -

CDR3 protein: CASAPGGNQPQHF
CDR3 DNA: TGTGCCAGCGCACCTGGGGGCAATCAGCCCCAGCATTTT
D gene: -
V gene: TRBV6-5
J gene: TRBJ1-5
clone size: -

CDR3 protein: CASSFPPGGGTDTQYF
CDR3 DNA: TGTGCCAGCAGCTTCCCTCCCGGAGGGGGCACAGATACGCAGTATTTT
D gene: -
V gene: TRBV5-4
J gene: TRBJ2-3
clone size: -

CDR3 protein: CSAYGRQGYPGNTIYF
CDR3 DNA: TGCAGCGCTTACGGTCGACAGGGGTATCCAGGAAACACCATATATTTT
D gene: TRBD1
V gene: TRBV29-1
J gene: TRBJ1-3
clone size: -

CDR3 protein: CASSSAGKDYGYTF
CDR3 DNA: TGTGCCAGCAGTTCGGCAGGGAAAGACTATGGCTACACCTTC
D gene: -
V gene: TRBV6-1
J gene: TRBJ1-2
clone size: -

CDR3 protein: CASSPNQGGFSSYEQYF
CDR3 DNA: TGTGCCAGCAGCCCAAACCAGGGCGGCTTTAGCTCCTACGAGCAGTACTTC
D gene: -
V gene: TRBV4-2
J gene: TRBJ2-7
clone size: -

CDR3 protein: CASSVAQGPQHF
CDR3 DNA: TGTGCCAGTAGTGTCGCTCAGGGGCCCCAGCATTTT
D gene: -
V gene: TRBV19
J gene: TRBJ1-5
clone size: few

CDR3 protein: CASNPPGTGVGEQYF
CDR3 DNA: TGTGCCAGCAACCCCCCCGGGACAGGGGTGGGGGAGCAGTACTTC
D gene: TRBD1
V gene: TRBV5-4
J gene: TRBJ2-7
clone size: once

CDR3 protein: CASSVAETQYF
CDR3 DNA: TGTGCCAGCAGCGTAGCAGAGACCCAGTACTTC
D gene: -
V gene: TRBV9
J gene: TRBJ2-5
clone size: -

CDR3 protein: CASSPASGFSYEQYF
CDR3 DNA: TGTGCCAGCTCACCTGCATCGGGGTTCTCCTACGAGCAGTACTTC
D gene: -
V gene: TRBV18
J gene: TRBJ2-7
clone size: -

CDR3 protein: CASSRDSGPKNIQYF
CDR3 DNA: TGTGCCAGCAGCCGGGACAGCGGGCCCAAAAACATTCAGTACTTC
D gene: -
V gene: TRBV11-1
J gene: TRBJ2-4
clone size: once

CDR3 protein: CASSSLLGQGVETQYF
CDR3 DNA: TGTGCCAGCAGCTCCCTTCTAGGACAGGGGGTAGAGACCCAGTACTTC
D gene: TRBD1
V gene: TRBV13
J gene: TRBJ2-5
clone size: -

CDR3 protein: CASSSETGGHRPFF
CDR3 DNA: TGTGCCAGCAGCTCCGAGACAGGGGGCCACCGGCCTTTCTTT
D gene: TRBD1
V gene: TRBV5-6
J gene: TRBJ1-1
clone size: -

CDR3 protein: CASSLQTASSTSTDTQYF
CDR3 DNA: TGTGCCAGCAGCCTCCAAACGGCCAGCTCAACTAGCACAGATACGCAGTATTTT
D gene: -
V gene: TRBV4-2
J gene: TRBJ2-3
clone size: -

CDR3 protein: CASSLREQETQYF
CDR3 DNA: TGTGCCAGCAGCCTGCGGGAACAAGAGACCCAGTACTTC
D gene: -
V gene: TRBV4-2
J gene: TRBJ2-5
clone size: once

CDR3 protein: CASNLLFSSTDTQYF
CDR3 DNA: TGTGCCAGCAACCTCCTTTTCTCTAGCACAGATACGCAGTATTTT
D gene: -
V gene: TRBV7-8
J gene: TRBJ2-3
clone size: -

CDR3 protein: CASSLSPGSGNTIYF
CDR3 DNA: TGCGCCAGCAGCTTATCCCCTGGTTCTGGAAACACCATATATTTT
D gene: -
V gene: TRBV5-1
J gene: TRBJ1-3
clone size: -

CDR3 protein: CASSLQFETNEKLFF
CDR3 DNA: TGCGCCAGCAGCTTGCAATTTGAAACTAATGAAAAACTGTTTTTT
D gene: -
V gene: TRBV5-1
J gene: TRBJ1-4
clone size: -

CDR3 protein: CASSSAGSNTGELFF
CDR3 DNA: TGTGCCAGCAGCTCAGCGGGTTCGAACACCGGGGAGCTGTTTTTT
D gene: -
V gene: TRBV11-2
J gene: TRBJ2-2
clone size: -

CDR3 protein: CASSLVAGQPDNYGYTF
CDR3 DNA: TGCGCCAGCAGCTTGGTGGCGGGGCAGCCCGATAACTATGGCTACACCTTC
D gene: -
V gene: TRBV5-1
J gene: TRBJ1-2
clone size: -

CDR3 protein: CSAYRGGTQYF
CDR3 DNA: TGCAGTGCTTACAGGGGAGGTACGCAGTATTTT
D gene: -
V gene: TRBV20-1
J gene: TRBJ2-3
clone size: once

CDR3 protein: CASSLRGTEQYF
CDR3 DNA: TGTGCCAGCAGTTTAAGGGGTACCGAGCAGTACTTC
D gene: -
V gene: TRBV6-6
J gene: TRBJ2-7
clone size: -

CDR3 protein: CASSPGWASGQETQYF
CDR3 DNA: TGTGCCAGCAGCCCGGGGTGGGCTAGCGGCCAAGAGACCCAGTACTTC
D gene: TRBD2
V gene: TRBV5-5
J gene: TRBJ2-5
clone size: once

CDR3 protein: CASSFRQDSYNSPLHF
CDR3 DNA: TGTGCCAGCAGCTTTCGACAGGACTCCTATAATTCACCCCTCCACTTT
D gene: -
V gene: TRBV9
J gene: TRBJ1-6
clone size: -

CDR3 protein: CASSPPTYEQYF
CDR3 DNA: TGCGCCAGCAGCCCCCCTACCTACGAGCAGTACTTC
D gene: -
V gene: TRBV5-1
J gene: TRBJ2-7
clone size: -

CDR3 protein: CASSAGGTREQFF
CDR3 DNA: TGCGCCAGCAGTGCGGGAGGGACCCGCGAGCAGTTCTTC
D gene: TRBD2
V gene: TRBV10-2
J gene: TRBJ2-1
clone size: -

CDR3 protein: CASRDEMNTEAFF
CDR3 DNA: TGTGCCAGCAGGGACGAAATGAACACTGAAGCTTTCTTT
D gene: -
V gene: TRBV2
J gene: TRBJ1-1
clone size: -

CDR3 protein: CASSPDTYGYTF
CDR3 DNA: TGTGCCAGTAGCCCGGACACCTATGGCTACACCTTC
D gene: -
V gene: TRBV19
J gene: TRBJ1-2
clone size: -